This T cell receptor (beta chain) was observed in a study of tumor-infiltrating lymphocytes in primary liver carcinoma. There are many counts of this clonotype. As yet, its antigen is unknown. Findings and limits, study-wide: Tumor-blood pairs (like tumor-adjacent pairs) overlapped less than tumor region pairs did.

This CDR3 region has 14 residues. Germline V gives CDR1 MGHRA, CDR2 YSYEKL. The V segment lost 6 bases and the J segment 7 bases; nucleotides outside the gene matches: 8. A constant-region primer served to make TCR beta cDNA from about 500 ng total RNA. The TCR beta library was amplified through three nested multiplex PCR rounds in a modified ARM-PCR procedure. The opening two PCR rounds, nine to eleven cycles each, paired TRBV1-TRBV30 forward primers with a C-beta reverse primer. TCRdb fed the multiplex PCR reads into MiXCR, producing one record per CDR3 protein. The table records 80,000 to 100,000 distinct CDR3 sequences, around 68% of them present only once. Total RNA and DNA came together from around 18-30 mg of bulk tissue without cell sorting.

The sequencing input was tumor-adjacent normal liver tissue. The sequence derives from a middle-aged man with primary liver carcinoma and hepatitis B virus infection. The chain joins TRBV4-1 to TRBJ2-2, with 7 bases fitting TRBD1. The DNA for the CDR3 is TGCGCCAGCAGACTAGGGGGCCAGGGCGGGGAGCTGTTTTTT. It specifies CASRLGGQGGELFF.